This T cell receptor (beta chain) is drawn from a study of blood T cells in healthy people across ages (dated by TCRdb to about 2015). For the wider study: In model experiments, roughly one uniquely barcoded TCR beta cDNA molecule per two T cells was captured by template switching. To track age-related changes in TCR beta repertoire diversity, the study relied on deep sequencing normalized with unique cDNA molecular identifiers. Four age groups were formed from the donors: young (average approximately 15 years), middle-aged (approximately 40), aged (about 62) and long-lived (82). Donors of different ages were randomly distributed across sequencing lanes to avoid experimental bias. Two additional independent replicas of 1 million unique cDNA reads from the same blood draw were analyzed for two donors (one aged 18 to 30 and one aged 80 or older). Study-wide conclusions, independent of this receptor: There was a strong correlation between observed TCR beta diversity and the percentage of naive T cells measured by flow cytometry. Since profiling was done on bulk unsorted PBMCs, naive and antigen-experienced compartments could not be conclusively compared. Observed TCR beta diversity per million T cells fell roughly linearly with age, and a significant reduction was already apparent by age around 40. Because the CMV infection status of the donors was unknown, age-related changes in expanded clonotypes may potentially have been confounded. Estimates of total diversity based on one million sequenced T cells were regarded as lower bounds and as underestimates. Compared with the aged group, the long-lived group had more naive CD4+ T cells, fewer expanded clones and increased TCR diversity, suggesting age selection.

The method was 5' RACE. The run used an Illumina HiSeq 2500. A second PCR of roughly 6 to 11 cycles was performed with a sample-barcoded 5' primer and a J-beta primer mix. A unique molecular identifier was introduced onto each TCR beta cDNA molecule by a template-switch 5' adaptor carrying 12 random nucleotides. Each sample yielded at least 2.5 million CDR3-containing paired-end reads. The Mint cDNA synthesis kit, primed by a TRBC-specific oligonucleotide, was used to synthesize first-strand cDNA from all RNA. Following uracil-DNA glycosylase treatment, a first 18-cycle PCR with universal primers M1SS and BC2_uni_R was performed on all cDNA. The authors processed their data as follows. Each sample was normalized by randomly selecting 1 million high-quality reads, each carrying a distinct molecular identifier. Reads sharing molecular identifiers were discarded rather than binned into consensus sequences. MiTCR, run with a Q25 quality threshold and the strictest error-elimination algorithm, handled CDR3 identification, clonotype clustering and error correction. A nonparametric unseen species model with Euler transformation was used to estimate a lower bound on total TCR beta diversity. TCRdb applied fastp at Q25 and MiXCR to the public reads, then kept only in-frame beta chains. Rows merge per CDR3 protein into single entries with the most common DNA and genes. TCRdb's processing, not the study's, gives the V and J calls here. The sample has around 280,000 distinct CDR3 sequences on record, around 29% of them singletons. The top ten clones comprise 29% of the sample.

V loses 0 bases, J loses 0 bases, and the germline ends lie 6 bases apart. CDR1 is given as SGHRS and CDR2 as YFSETQ, both from the germline V gene. The CDR3 numbers 14 residues from cysteine through phenylalanine. The only DNA kept is the CDR3, 42 bases in frame from the first base. The 39 donors, aged roughly 6 to 100 years, were systemically healthy Caucasian individuals from Russia. Approximately 10 milliliters of peripheral blood were collected from each donor into EDTA-treated Vacutainer tubes. Ficoll-Paque density-gradient centrifugation was used to isolate PBMCs, with at least 7 million per sample. Total RNA, at least 6 micrograms per sample, was extracted from PBMCs with Trizol reagent. For every donor, flow cytometry on a PBMC aliquot measured the percentage of naive CD45RAhigh/CD27high T cells. In regard to this clonotype: Its antigen specificity is not known. Base qualities were left out, and no much larger clone turns up one base away.

What was sequenced was blood. The sequence is built from TRBV5-1 and TRBJ2-5; the D gene cannot be resolved reliably. The sequence derives from a woman in her 70s in good health. The sequenced DNA is TGCGCCAGCAGCTTGGCTGCAAACCAAGAGACCCAGTACTTC. This encodes CASSLAANQETQYF.